This T cell receptor beta chain originates from a study of identical twins. A word on this clonotype: Its specificity is unknown.

Overall study results and limits: Out-of-frame alpha sequences that twins shared showed excess low generation probability.

TCRdb re-called the 5' RACE reads with MiXCR, one entry per CDR3 protein. The sample holds about 1.7 million distinct CDR3 sequences, less than 35% seen once. The CDR3 has 17 amino acids. The J segment lost 0 bases and the V segment lost 2 bases, leaving 5 bases of the junction unmatched. Sequencing was done on a sample of cord blood. The clonotype originates from a newborn girl in good health. This rearrangement joins TRBV12-3 or TRBV12-4 to TRBJ2-3; TRBD2 agrees at 10 bases. CDR3 DNA sequence: TGTGCCAGCAGTTTACCTAGCGGGGGACCTAGCACAGATACGCAGTATTTT. This encodes CASSLPSGGPSTDTQYF.